These 10 T cell receptor beta chains share one sample of origin, sequenced in a study of control samples from healthy donors and cancer patients. Clones were sequenced by immunoSEQ multiplex PCR, and TCRdb holds only the in-frame ones, with some missing. The table has about 120,000 clones, about 93% seen once. Sequenced material: PBMCs. These TCRs come from a man aged 45 to 65 with head and neck cancer.

V usage is TRBV27 and J usage is TRBJ2-5; D gene unclear. Trimming took 6 bases from V and 1 from J, leaving 12 bases between them. Germline V CDR1 and CDR2: MNHEY, SMNVEV (reference sequence). The length of the CDR3 is 14 residues. The CDR3 spells CASSSDWIQETQYF. Written as DNA, the CDR3 is TGTGCCAGCAGCTCCGACTGGATCCAAGAGACCCAGTACTTC.

In this sample, this clone turned up a few times. J is TRBJ2-1 and V is TRBV7-2; the match to TRBD2 covers 7 bases. Trimming took 2 bases from V and 5 from J; bases not matched to a gene: 15. This CDR3 is 18 amino acids long. CDR1 is SGHTA and CDR2 is FQGNSA in the germline V gene. The CDR3 spells CASSLRPRGGGLNNEQFF. The CDR3 DNA sequence: TGTGCCAGCAGCTTAAGGCCTCGCGGGGGTGGGTTGAACAATGAGCAGTTCTTC. The whole variable domain, remainder taken from reference TRBV7-2 and TRBJ2-1, is GAGVSQSPSNKVTEKGKDVELRCDPISGHTALYWYRQSLGQGLEFLIYFQGNSAPDKSGLPSDRFSAERTGGSVSTLTIQRTQQEDSAVYLCASSLRPRGGGLNNEQFFGPGTRLTVL.

CDR3 sequence (DNA): TGTGCCAGCAGTGAATGGGGGGCGCTTGGAAAACTGTTTTTT. Translated, it gives CASSEWGALGKLFF. V usage is TRBV6-1 and J usage is TRBJ1-4, with D possibly being TRBD1 (6 bases). Trimming pared 2 bases from V and 10 bases from J, leaving 14 bases between. In germline, CDR1 is MNHNS, CDR2 SASEGT. This CDR3 contains 14 residues.

The chain links TRBV7-2 to TRBJ1-5, with 7 bases identical to TRBD1. Germline CDR1 SGHTA, CDR2 FQGNSA. There are 17 residues in the CDR3. V shed 1 base, J shed 6 bases, and the junction held 12 bases outside the gene matches. The CDR3 here is CASSLVGTGERSQPQHF. In nucleotides, the CDR3 is TGTGCCAGCAGCTTAGTTGGCACAGGGGAGAGGAGTCAGCCCCAGCATTTT.

The chain couples TRBV28 to TRBJ1-3; D call uncertain. V lost 5 bases and J lost 0, with 17 bases in between. Germline loops: CDR1 MDHEN, CDR2 SYDVKM. The CDR3 runs 17 residues. The CDR3 spells CASSPPSAAYSGNTIYF. The DNA for the CDR3 is TGTGCCAGCAGTCCCCCGTCAGCGGCCTACTCTGGAAACACCATATATTTT.

This rearrangement joins TRBV28 to TRBJ2-7, with D tentatively TRBD1 (8 bases). Germline CDR1 MDHEN, CDR2 SYDVKM. This CDR3 is 14 amino acids long. Trimming left V 5 bases short and J 5 bases short, with 16 bases between. The chain's CDR3 is CASSLSTGGDEQYF. CDR3 nucleotide sequence: TGTGCCAGCAGTCTCTCCACAGGGGGGGACGAGCAGTACTTC.

The gene calls are TRBV5-1 and TRBJ2-6; D is ambiguous. The CDR3 covers 15 residues. Germline V gene sequence: CDR1 SGHRS, CDR2 YFSETQ. Trimming removed 2 bases at V and 0 bases at J, with 6 bases between. CDR3: CASSFGDSGANVLTF. Written as DNA, the CDR3 is TGCGCCAGCAGCTTTGGAGACTCTGGGGCCAACGTCCTGACTTTC.

This clone was detected only a few times. The genes are TRBV7-9 and TRBJ1-2; D uncertain. This CDR3 is 13 amino acids long. Germline CDR1 SEHNR, CDR2 FQNEAQ (reference sequence). V lost 10 bases, J lost 2 bases, and 14 bases lay in between. DNA of the CDR3: TGTGCCACCCTGGCCGGGTCCAACTATGGCTACACCTTC. Residues: CATLAGSNYGYTF.

The CDR3 sequence: CASSLSYHAGTEAFF. DNA for the CDR3: TGTGCCAGCAGTTTATCCTACCATGCGGGGACTGAAGCTTTCTTT. The chain uses TRBV27 and TRBJ1-1; D is ambiguous. This CDR3 spans 15 amino acids. Germline CDR1 MNHEY, CDR2 SMNVEV (reference sequence). V was trimmed by 0 bases and J by 5 bases, leaving 13 bases between them.

This chain uses TRBV7-2 with TRBJ1-1; TRBD1 is a possible D gene (5 bases). Per germline, CDR1 SGHTA and CDR2 FQGNSA. V lost 3 bases, J lost 8 bases, and 13 bases lay in between. CDR3 length equals 13 residues. The CDR3 DNA sequence: TGTGCCAGCAGCTTCGTCGGGGCTCGGGAAGCTTTCTTT. It yields the protein CASSFVGAREAFF.